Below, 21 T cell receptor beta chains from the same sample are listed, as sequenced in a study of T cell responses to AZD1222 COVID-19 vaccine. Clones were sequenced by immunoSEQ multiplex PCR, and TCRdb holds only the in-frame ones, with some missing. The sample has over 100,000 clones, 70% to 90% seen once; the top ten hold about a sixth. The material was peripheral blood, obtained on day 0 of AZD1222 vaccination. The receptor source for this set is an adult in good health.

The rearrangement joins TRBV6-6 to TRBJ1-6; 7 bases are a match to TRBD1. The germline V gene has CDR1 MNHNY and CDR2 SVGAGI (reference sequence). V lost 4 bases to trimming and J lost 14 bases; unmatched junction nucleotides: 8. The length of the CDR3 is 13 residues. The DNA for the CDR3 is TGTGCCAGCAGTTGGACACAGGGGTTGGCCCTCCACTTT. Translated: CASSWTQGLALHF.

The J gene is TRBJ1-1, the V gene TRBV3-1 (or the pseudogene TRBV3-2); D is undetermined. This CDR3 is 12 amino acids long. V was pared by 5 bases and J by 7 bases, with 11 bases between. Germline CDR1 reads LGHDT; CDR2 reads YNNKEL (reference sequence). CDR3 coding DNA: TGTGCCAGCAGCAGAGGCGATAATGAAGCTTTCTTT. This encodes CASSRGDNEAFF.

Here the CDR3 reads CASSQGGQGGGYTF. The CDR3, as DNA: TGCGCCAGCAGCCAAGGGGGACAGGGGGGAGGCTACACCTTC. This sequence joins TRBV4-1 and TRBJ1-2, with TRBD1 matching over 11 bases. J lost 8 bases, V lost 1 base, and 3 bases had no gene match. Looked up from germline, CDR1 is MGHRA and CDR2 is YSYEKL. This CDR3 comprises 14 residues.

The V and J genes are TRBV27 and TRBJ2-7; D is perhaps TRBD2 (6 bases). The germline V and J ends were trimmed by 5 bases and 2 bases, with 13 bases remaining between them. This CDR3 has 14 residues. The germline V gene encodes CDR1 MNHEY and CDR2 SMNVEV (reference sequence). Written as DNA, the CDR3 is TGTGCCAGCAGTCCAGGAGGGTGGACCTACGAGCAGTACGTC. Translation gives CASSPGGWTYEQYV.

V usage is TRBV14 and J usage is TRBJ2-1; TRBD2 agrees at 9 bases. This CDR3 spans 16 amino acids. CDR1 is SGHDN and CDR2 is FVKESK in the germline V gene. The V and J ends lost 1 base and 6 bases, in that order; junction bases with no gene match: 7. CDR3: CASSQALGSGSNEQFF. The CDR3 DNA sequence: TGTGCCAGCAGCCAAGCCTTAGGTAGCGGGAGCAATGAGCAGTTCTTC.

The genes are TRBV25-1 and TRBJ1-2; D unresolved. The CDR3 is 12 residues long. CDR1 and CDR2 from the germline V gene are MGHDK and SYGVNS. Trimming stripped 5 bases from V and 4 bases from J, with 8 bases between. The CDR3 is CASSRAAYGYTF. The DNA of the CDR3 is TGTGCCAGCAGTCGGGCGGCCTATGGCTACACCTTC.

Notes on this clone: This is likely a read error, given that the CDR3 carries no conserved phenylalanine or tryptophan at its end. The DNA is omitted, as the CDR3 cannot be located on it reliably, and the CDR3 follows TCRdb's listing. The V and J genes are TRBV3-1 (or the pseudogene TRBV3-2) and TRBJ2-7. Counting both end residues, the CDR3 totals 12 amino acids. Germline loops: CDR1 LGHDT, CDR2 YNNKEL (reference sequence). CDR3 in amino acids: CASSHRPIECLY.

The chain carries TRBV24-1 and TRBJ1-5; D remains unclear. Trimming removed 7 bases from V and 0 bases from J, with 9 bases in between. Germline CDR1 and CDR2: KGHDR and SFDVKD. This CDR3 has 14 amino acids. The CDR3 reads CATSTGNSNQPQHF. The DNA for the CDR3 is TGTGCCACCAGCACGGGGAATAGCAATCAGCCCCAGCATTTT.

The CDR3 nucleotides read TGTGCCAGTAGTATCATTGCGAGTAGTCAGCCCCAGCATTTT. It translates to CASSIIASSQPQHF. The gene calls are TRBV19 and TRBJ1-5; D call uncertain. Trimming shortened V by 3 bases and J by 6 bases, and 12 bases separated the two germline ends. Germline values: CDR1 LNHDA, CDR2 SQIVND (reference sequence). This CDR3 has 14 residues. Based on the CDR3 plus reference TRBV19 and TRBJ1-5, the full variable domain is DGGITQSPKYLFRKEGQNVTLSCEQNLNHDAMYWYRQDPGQGLRLIYYSQIVNDFQKGDIAEGYSVSREKKESFPLTVTSAQKNPTAFYLCASSIIASSQPQHFGDGTRLSIL.

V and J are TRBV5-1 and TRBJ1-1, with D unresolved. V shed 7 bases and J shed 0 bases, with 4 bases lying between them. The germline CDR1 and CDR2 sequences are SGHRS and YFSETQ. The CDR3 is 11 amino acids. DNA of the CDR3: TGCGCCAGCCGCGTGAACACTGAAGCTTTCTTT. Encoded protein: CASRVNTEAFF.

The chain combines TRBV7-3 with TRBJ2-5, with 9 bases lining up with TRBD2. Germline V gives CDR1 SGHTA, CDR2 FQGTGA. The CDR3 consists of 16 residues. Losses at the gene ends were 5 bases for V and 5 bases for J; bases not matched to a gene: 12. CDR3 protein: CASSPQREVRLETQYF. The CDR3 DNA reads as TGTGCCAGCAGCCCTCAGCGGGAGGTCAGGTTGGAGACCCAGTACTTC.

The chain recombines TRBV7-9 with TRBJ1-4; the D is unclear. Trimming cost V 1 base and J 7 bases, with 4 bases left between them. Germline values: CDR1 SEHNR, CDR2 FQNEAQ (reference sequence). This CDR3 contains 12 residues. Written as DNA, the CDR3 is TGTGCCAGCAGCTTAGGTTCTGAAAAACTGTTTTTT. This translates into CASSLGSEKLFF.

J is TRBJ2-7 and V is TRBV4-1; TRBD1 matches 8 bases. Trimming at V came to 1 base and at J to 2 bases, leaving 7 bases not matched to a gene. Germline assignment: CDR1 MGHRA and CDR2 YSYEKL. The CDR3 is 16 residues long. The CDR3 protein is CASSQGSDRVTYEQYF. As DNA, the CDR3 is TGCGCCAGCAGCCAAGGATCGGACAGGGTCACCTACGAGCAGTACTTC.

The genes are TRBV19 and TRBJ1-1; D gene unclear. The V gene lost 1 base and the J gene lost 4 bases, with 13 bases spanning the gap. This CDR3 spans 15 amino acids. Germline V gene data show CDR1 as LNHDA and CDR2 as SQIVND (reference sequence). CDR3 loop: CASSIVGGRGTEAFF. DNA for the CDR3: TGTGCCAGTAGTATAGTTGGAGGCCGGGGCACTGAAGCTTTCTTT.

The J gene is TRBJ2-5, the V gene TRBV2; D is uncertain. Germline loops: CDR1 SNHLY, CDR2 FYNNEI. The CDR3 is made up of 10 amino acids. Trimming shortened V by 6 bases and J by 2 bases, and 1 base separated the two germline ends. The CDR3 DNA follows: TGTGCCAGCAGGCAAGAGACCCAGTACTTC. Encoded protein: CASRQETQYF.

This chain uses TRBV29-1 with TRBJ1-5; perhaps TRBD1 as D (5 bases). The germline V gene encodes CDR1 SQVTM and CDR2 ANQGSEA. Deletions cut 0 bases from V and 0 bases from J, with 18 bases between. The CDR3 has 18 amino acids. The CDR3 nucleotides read TGCAGCGTTGAAGATGGGGGGTCGAGGAAGGGTAGCAATCAGCCCCAGCATTTT. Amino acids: CSVEDGGSRKGSNQPQHF. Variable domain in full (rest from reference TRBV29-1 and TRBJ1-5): SAVISQKPSRDICQRGTSLTIQCQVDSQVTMMFWYRQQPGQSLTLIATANQGSEATYESGFVIDKFPISRPNLTFSTLTVSNMSPEDSSIYLCSVEDGGSRKGSNQPQHFGDGTRLSIL.

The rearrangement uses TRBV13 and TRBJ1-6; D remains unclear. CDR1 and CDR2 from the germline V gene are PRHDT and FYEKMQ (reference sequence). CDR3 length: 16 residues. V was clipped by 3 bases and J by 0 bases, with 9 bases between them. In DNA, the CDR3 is TGTGCCAGCAGCTTCCAGACGAACTCCTATAATTCACCCCTCCACTTT. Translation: CASSFQTNSYNSPLHF.

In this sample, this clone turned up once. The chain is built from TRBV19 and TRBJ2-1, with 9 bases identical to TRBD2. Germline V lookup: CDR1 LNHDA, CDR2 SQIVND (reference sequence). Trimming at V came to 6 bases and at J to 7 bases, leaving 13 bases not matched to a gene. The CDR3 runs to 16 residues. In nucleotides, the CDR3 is TGTGCCAGTAGCAGAAGGGCGGGAGGGCCGATAAATGAGCAGTTCTTC. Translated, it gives CASSRRAGGPINEQFF. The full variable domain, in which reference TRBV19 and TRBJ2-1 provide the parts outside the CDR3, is DGGITQSPKYLFRKEGQNVTLSCEQNLNHDAMYWYRQDPGQGLRLIYYSQIVNDFQKGDIAEGYSVSREKKESFPLTVTSAQKNPTAFYLCASSRRAGGPINEQFFGPGTRLTVL.

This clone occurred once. CDR3 amino acids: CASSTKTNTEAFF. The CDR3 DNA reads TGCGCCAGCAGTACAAAGACGAACACTGAAGCTTTCTTT. This chain links TRBV10-2 with TRBJ1-1; D is unclear. V lost 5 bases to trimming and J lost 1 base, with 8 bases between them. Germline lookup yields CDR1 WSHSY and CDR2 SAAADI. CDR3 length: 13 amino acids.

This CDR3 reads CAIRAAGATYEQYV. The CDR3 region has the DNA TGTGCCATCAGAGCAGCGGGAGCAACCTACGAGCAGTACGTC. This sequence joins TRBV10-3 and TRBJ2-7, with TRBD2 matching over 8 bases. This CDR3 is 14 amino acids long. Germline CDR1 reads ENHRY; CDR2 reads SYGVKD. V lost 6 bases, J lost 2 bases, and 6 bases stayed unmatched.

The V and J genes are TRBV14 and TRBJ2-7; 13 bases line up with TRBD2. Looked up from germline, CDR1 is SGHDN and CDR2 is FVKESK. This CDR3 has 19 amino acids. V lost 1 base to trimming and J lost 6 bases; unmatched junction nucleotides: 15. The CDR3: CASSQGGLAGVVNSAEQYV. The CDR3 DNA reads TGTGCCAGCAGCCAAGGAGGACTAGCGGGAGTCGTTAACTCCGCCGAGCAGTACGTC.